The 15 T cell receptor beta chains below all came from one sample that was sequenced in a study of cytomegalovirus exposure and HLA in healthy donors. Use of 60 Vbeta and 13 Jbeta primers characterized the PCR. Sequenced by immunoSEQ multiplex PCR; TCRdb stores in-frame clones only, minus some. The repertoire holds 95,000 to 150,000 clones, with 70% to 80% as singletons. The sample consisted of PBMCs. The receptors here all came from a woman in her thirties or forties in good health and CMV-seropositive.

The chain links TRBV6-1 to TRBJ2-7; 7 nucleotides match TRBD2. CDR3 length: 14 amino acids. Germline CDR1 MNHNS, CDR2 SASEGT. Losses at the gene ends were 3 bases for V and 0 bases for J; bases not matched to a gene: 2. The CDR3 protein is CASSEGGYSYEQYF. The CDR3 DNA sequence: TGTGCCAGCAGTGAGGGGGGGTACTCCTACGAGCAGTACTTC.

V usage is TRBV6-1 and J usage is TRBJ2-2; D is unclear. The CDR3 sequence is 16 residues long. V lost 4 bases and J 4 bases, leaving 16 bases between the germline ends. CDR1 MNHNS and CDR2 SASEGT come from the germline V gene. Written as DNA, the CDR3 is TGTGCCAGCAGTGTCAAAACCGGGTCCTCCACCGGGGAGCTGTTTTTT. Translation gives CASSVKTGSSTGELFF.

The genes are TRBV11-2 and TRBJ2-7, with unresolved D. This CDR3 is built from 12 residues. V shed 5 bases and J shed 4 bases, with 9 bases lying between them. Germline V CDR1 and CDR2: SGHAT, FQNNGV. The CDR3 region has the DNA TGTGCCAGCAGCCTCCCTCGGTACGAGCAGTACTTC. Translated, it gives CASSLPRYEQYF.

V usage is TRBV5-4 and J usage is TRBJ2-3; 11 nucleotides match TRBD1. Germline V gene data show CDR1 as SGHNT and CDR2 as YYREEE (reference sequence). This CDR3 has 16 amino acids. V gave up 3 bases and J gave up 9 bases; unmatched junction bases: 12. Here the CDR3 reads CASSSKGQGEVWTQYF. The CDR3 DNA reads as TGTGCCAGCAGCTCCAAGGGACAGGGGGAAGTGTGGACGCAGTATTTT.

The chain uses TRBV6-6 and TRBJ2-7; no firm D call. Trimming took 2 bases from V and 7 from J, leaving 15 bases between them. CDR1 and CDR2 from the germline V gene are MNHNY and SVGAGI (reference sequence). The CDR3 spans 14 residues. The CDR3 nucleotides are TGTGCCAGCAGTTACCGCGGCCTTCTTGGGGAGCAGTACTTC. It encodes CASSYRGLLGEQYF.

The V and J genes are TRBV5-1 and TRBJ2-7; TRBD2 matches at 8 bases. V shed 5 bases, J shed 1 base, and the junction held 8 bases outside the gene matches. This CDR3 has 15 residues. Germline-derived CDR1 and CDR2 are SGHRS and YFSETQ. The CDR3 loop reads CASSTSGSGSYEQYF. In DNA form, the CDR3 reads TGCGCCAGCAGTACCAGCGGGAGTGGGTCCTACGAGCAGTACTTC.

The sample holds one count of this clone. V gene TRBV5-1 combines with J gene TRBJ1-2, with TRBD1 matching over 7 bases. V lost 0 bases, J lost 0 bases, and 8 bases stayed unmatched. CDR1 and CDR2 from the germline V gene are SGHRS and YFSETQ. The CDR3 has 17 residues. The CDR3 is CASSLEGTAHTNYGYTF. The DNA of the CDR3 is TGCGCCAGCAGCTTGGAGGGGACAGCACATACTAACTATGGCTACACCTTC.

This rearrangement joins TRBV13 to TRBJ2-5; maybe TRBD1 (5 bases). V dropped 3 bases and J dropped 5 bases, with 10 bases sitting between them. The CDR3 runs 13 residues. The germline CDR1 and CDR2 sequences are PRHDT and FYEKMQ (reference sequence). CDR3 nucleotides: TGTGCCAGCAGCTTTAGGGGCTCCGAGACCCAGTACTTC. Amino acid sequence: CASSFRGSETQYF.

The rearrangement uses TRBV2 and TRBJ1-2; no firm D call. V lost 5 bases to trimming and J lost 5 bases, with 9 bases between them. Germline V gene data show CDR1 as SNHLY and CDR2 as FYNNEI. This CDR3 has 12 residues. CDR3 coding DNA: TGTGCCAGCAGTCCTCTTAATTATGGCTACACCTTC. Protein product: CASSPLNYGYTF.

In its sample, this clone was seen a few times. The chain has TRBV30 and TRBJ2-3; TRBD1 is a possible D gene (5 bases). V lost 3 bases to trimming and J lost 8 bases, with 15 bases between them. Germline V gene sequence: CDR1 GTSNPN, CDR2 SVGIG (reference sequence). The CDR3 runs to 13 residues. The CDR3: CAWSRKERGTQYF. CDR3 nucleotide sequence: TGTGCCTGGAGCCGTAAGGAAAGGGGTACGCAGTATTTT.

This clone was seen only once. This sequence joins TRBV18 and TRBJ1-1, with TRBD1 as a possible D gene (5 bases). From germline, CDR1 is KGHSH and CDR2 LQKENI. Trimming took 0 bases from V and 3 from J, leaving 11 bases between them. There are 15 residues in the CDR3. This CDR3 is CASSPPAGGHTEAFF. The CDR3 DNA reads as TGTGCCAGCTCACCACCGGCGGGGGGTCACACTGAAGCTTTCTTT.

J is TRBJ2-3 and V is TRBV6-5, with D unclear. Germline values: CDR1 MNHEY, CDR2 SVGAGI. This CDR3 is 11 amino acids long. Trimming removed 7 bases from V and 2 bases from J, with 4 bases in between. CDR3 in amino acids: CASKHTDTQYF. In DNA form, the CDR3 reads TGTGCCAGCAAACACACAGATACGCAGTATTTT.

V and J are TRBV19 and TRBJ1-2; tentative D call: TRBD1 (5 bases). Germline V CDR1 and CDR2: LNHDA, SQIVND (reference sequence). Trimming pared 5 bases from V and 7 bases from J, leaving 14 bases between. The CDR3 is 13 amino acids. CDR3 coding DNA: TGTGCCAGTAGTTTTAGGGGTGAAGGTGGCTACACCTTC. This encodes CASSFRGEGGYTF.

This sequence joins TRBV25-1 and TRBJ1-2; D is perhaps TRBD1 (5 bases). V lost 8 bases to trimming and J lost 3 bases, with 10 bases between them. Germline loops: CDR1 MGHDK, CDR2 SYGVNS. The CDR3 length is 12 residues. The CDR3 DNA is TGTGCCAGCGGAGGAGGGGACTATGGCTACACCTTC. Its protein product is CASGGGDYGYTF.

CDR3 protein: CASSEGHRGTGNTIYF. Here the CDR3 DNA reads TGTGCCAGCAGTGAAGGACACAGGGGTACAGGAAACACCATATATTTT. The chain is built from TRBV6-1 and TRBJ1-3; 7 bases align to TRBD1. Germline CDR1 reads MNHNS; CDR2 reads SASEGT. V was pared by 1 base and J by 4 bases, with 7 bases of the junction left unmatched. This CDR3 comprises 16 residues.